Described below is a single T cell receptor beta chain sequence and its context. These data are taken from a study of T cell changes during pregnancy in multiple sclerosis. Produced via immunoSEQ multiplex PCR; TCRdb's table is partial and in-frame only. The repertoire holds roughly 40,000 clones, with roughly 88% as singletons. The ends were cut back, 0 bases at V and 3 bases at J, with 12 bases in the middle. Germline V gene data show CDR1 as LGHNA and CDR2 as YSLEER. The CDR3 spans 16 residues. The starting material was CD8+ T cells from peripheral blood mononuclear cells, obtained in the first trimester of pregnancy. The chain employs TRBV4-3 and TRBJ1-3; maybe TRBD1 (6 bases). This receptor was identified in a female donor with multiple sclerosis, enrolled in a pregnancy study. The CDR3 is CASSQDSGGGGNTIYF. The CDR3 DNA reads TGCGCCAGCAGCCAAGATTCTGGGGGCGGTGGAAACACCATATATTTT.